This T cell receptor (beta chain) was retrieved from a study (dated by TCRdb to about 2015). Background for the entire study: The study tested whether tumor-infiltrating Tregs in breast cancer are recruited from blood Tregs or converted in situ from other CD4+ T cell subsets. What the study reported, not specific to this receptor: Rather than covering whole repertoires, validation in the larger cohort was restricted to a single TCR beta V-J rearrangement. The greatest overlap of tumor-infiltrating Treg TCR alpha and beta sequences was with tumor naive CD4+ T cells, followed next by blood naive CD4+ T cells. The TCR gene usage of tumor memory CD4+ T cells clustered together with blood and lymph node memory CD4+ cells and with lymph node naive CD4+ cells.

With regard to this clonotype: Its specific antigen is unknown. No quality values exist for individual bases; no much larger clone is one base distant.

Full-length TCR variable regions were amplified by 5' RACE PCR with constant-region reverse primers, and semi-nested PCR with Nested Universal Primer A was subsequently performed. The ReliaPrep RNA Cell Miniprep System was used to extract total RNA, which was then reverse transcribed into 5'RACE-ready cDNA with the SMARTer RACE 5'/3' Kit. Multiplex adaptors were used to barcode the full-length TCR alpha and beta libraries, which were then sequenced on an Illumina MiSeq. The authors' pipeline ran thus. Sequencing data were pooled across the five patients for each of nine subset-tissue groups and compared by unsupervised clustering of TCR gene usage. Repertoire similarity was calculated with the Morisita-Horn index, weighting shared sequences by their contribution to each repertoire. TCRdb reran the public reads through fastp at Q25 and MiXCR, keeping productive beta chains. Entries are consolidated by CDR3 protein sequence, retaining the most common genes and DNA. The V and J calls were not made by the authors but by TCRdb's processing. This sample is represented by more than 9,000 distinct CDR3 sequences; 17% of them were singletons. The top ten clones comprise 3% to 4% of the sample.

Cells that were CD4+CD25+CD127-/low were isolated as Tregs. Tregs, naive and memory CD4+ T cells from tumor, blood and ipsilateral draining lymph nodes of a few breast cancer patients underwent full-length TCR alpha and beta sequencing. Tumor tissue and lymph nodes obtained by ipsilateral axillary dissection were perfused with PBS, cut into small pieces and digested using collagenase I and hyaluronidase. Ficoll density gradient centrifugation was used to isolate mononuclear cells from either lymph nodes or 45 to 65 ml of peripheral blood. Sorted cell populations were confirmed by FACS to exceed 90% purity. V is clipped by 7 bases and J by 3 bases, and the sequence between their germline boundaries is 16 bases long. The CDR3 sequence holds 13 residues, the cysteine and phenylalanine included. Kept here is only the CDR3 DNA, which spans 39 bases and is read in frame from base 1. Sequences DFQATT (CDR1) and SNEGSKA (CDR2) are obtained from the germline V gene (reference sequence).

Specimen: Tregs sorted from a lymph node. This clonotype was sampled from a female donor with breast cancer. The chain employs TRBV20-1 and TRBJ2-7, and possibly TRBD1, on 5 matching bases. The CDR3: CSVSGSQIYEQYF. The sequenced DNA is TGCAGTGTCTCAGGGTCCCAGATCTACGAGCAGTACTTC.